A few counts support the clone carrying this T cell receptor beta chain. Its target is not known. CD4+CD25+CD127- Tregs, CD4+CD25- non-Tregs, CD4 and CD8 cells were sorted. J gave up 6 bases and V 5 bases, and 2 bases lay outside the gene matches. The CDR3 has 12 amino acids. Per the germline V gene, CDR1 is SGHTA and CDR2 is FQGNSA. Some clones are missing from TCRdb's copy, which holds only in-frame ones; the method was immunoSEQ multiplex PCR. Of 60,000 to 75,000 clones listed, roughly 88% are singletons. The source of the sample is a study of Tregs in tolerant kidney transplant recipients. Study conclusions and caveats: Findings come from small patient numbers and require larger validation. This study did not directly address biological reproducibility.

The TCR was taken from a human donor who received a combined kidney and bone marrow transplant. The source was Tregs from blood, collected before the transplant. The V and J genes are TRBV7-2 and TRBJ1-2; TRBD1 matches at 8 bases. Here the CDR3 reads CASSNRGDGYTF. The CDR3 bases are TGTGCCAGCAGCAACAGGGGGGATGGCTACACCTTC.